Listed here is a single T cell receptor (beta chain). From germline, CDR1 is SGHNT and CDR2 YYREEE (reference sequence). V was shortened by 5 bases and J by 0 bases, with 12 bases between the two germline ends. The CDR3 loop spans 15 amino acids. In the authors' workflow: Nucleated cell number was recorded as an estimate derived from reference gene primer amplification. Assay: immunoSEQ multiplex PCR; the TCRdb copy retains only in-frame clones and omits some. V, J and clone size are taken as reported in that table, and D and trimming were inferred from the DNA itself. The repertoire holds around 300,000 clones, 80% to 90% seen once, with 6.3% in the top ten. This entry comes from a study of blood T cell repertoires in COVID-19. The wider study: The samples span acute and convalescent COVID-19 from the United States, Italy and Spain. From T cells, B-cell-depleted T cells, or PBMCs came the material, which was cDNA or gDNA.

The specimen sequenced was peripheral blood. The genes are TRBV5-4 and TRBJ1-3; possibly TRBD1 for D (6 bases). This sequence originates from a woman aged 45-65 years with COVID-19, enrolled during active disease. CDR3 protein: CASRPKGGSGNTIYF. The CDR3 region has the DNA TGTGCCAGCAGACCAAAAGGGGGCTCTGGAAACACCATATATTTT. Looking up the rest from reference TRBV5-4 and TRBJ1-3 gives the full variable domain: ETGVTQSPTHLIKTRGQQVTLRCSSQSGHNTVSWYQQALGQGPQFIFQYYREEENGRGNFPPRFSGLQFPNYSSELNVNALELDDSALYLCASRPKGGSGNTIYFGEGSWLTVV.